What follows are 4 T cell receptor beta chains derived from one specimen sequenced in a study of early T cells in non-severe SARS-CoV-2 infection. TCRdb ran MiXCR on the 5' RACE reads and lists one entry per CDR3 protein. The sample consists of about 52,000 distinct CDR3 sequences, over 7% of them appearing once. Sequencing was carried out using whole blood. The receptors stem from an adult who was a healthcare worker with PCR-confirmed SARS-CoV-2 infection or an uninfected control (not recorded which).

This clonotype was recorded many times. CDR3 DNA sequence: TGCAGTGCTTCTTCCTCGGGGCGTACCTCCTACGAGCAGTACTTC. It yields the protein CSASSSGRTSYEQYF. The V gene is TRBV20-1, the J gene TRBJ2-7; D assignment may be TRBD1 or TRBD2 (5 bases each). This CDR3 is 15 amino acids long. Germline-derived CDR1 and CDR2 are DFQATT and SNEGSKA (reference sequence). Deletions cut 5 bases from V and 0 bases from J, with 17 bases between.

This clonotype was observed a handful of times. This chain links TRBV6-5 with TRBJ1-1; D gene uncertain. V shed 0 bases and J shed 11 bases, with 16 bases lying between them. Germline loops: CDR1 MNHEY, CDR2 SVGAGI. There are 14 residues in the CDR3. CDR3 loop: CASSYSKFEGRAFF. The CDR3, as DNA: TGTGCCAGCAGTTACTCGAAATTTGAGGGTAGGGCTTTCTTT.

The chain combines TRBV5-4 with TRBJ1-2, with D uncertain. This CDR3 has 13 residues. Trimming removed 1 base from V and 14 bases from J, with 18 bases in between. Per germline, CDR1 SGHNT and CDR2 YYREEE (reference sequence). The CDR3 nucleotides read TGTGCCAGCAGCTTGTTTTTGAGTAAGAGCACAACCTTC. This sequence encodes CASSLFLSKSTTF.

In its sample, this clonotype was seen a few times. The chain has TRBV29-1 and TRBJ1-1; no clear D. Looked up from germline, CDR1 is SQVTM and CDR2 is ANQGSEA. This CDR3 has 14 amino acids. Trimming stripped 0 bases from V and 4 bases from J, with 12 bases between. CDR3 in amino acids: CSVEERVGSTEAFF. CDR3 nucleotides: TGCAGCGTTGAAGAGAGGGTTGGTAGCACTGAAGCTTTCTTT.